This T cell receptor (beta chain) came from a study of PD-1 blockade in classical Hodgkin lymphoma. Trimming cost V 6 bases and J 3 bases; bases outside gene matches: 12. Per the germline V gene, CDR1 is WSHSY and CDR2 is SAAADI. This CDR3 is built from 16 residues. The assay was immunoSEQ multiplex PCR, and TCRdb's table has in-frame clones only and misses some. The sample shows about 43,000 clones, approximately 72% of them seen only once. Autologous stem cell transplantation was followed by relapse in every patient, and brentuximab vedotin exposure varied. Study results and caveats: Patients who responded completely had about the same baseline diversity as newly diagnosed patients. By C4D1, diversity of CD4+ TCRs had risen significantly, whereas that of CD8+ TCRs had not.

On this clone itself: Its antigen is still unknown.

The specimen comprised peripheral blood mononuclear cells (PBMCs), sampled before the second cycle of nivolumab. The clonotype comes from a human donor with classical Hodgkin lymphoma. The chain couples TRBV10-2 to TRBJ1-2, with 8 bases aligning to TRBD1. CDR3 nucleotide sequence: TGCGCCAGCAGCGCTATAGATGGGGGACAGGACTATGGCTACACCTTC. Amino acids: CASSAIDGGQDYGYTF.